This TCR beta chain was recovered during a study of post-analysis software for immune sequencing data. Notes on the study in general: Four or five TRBV segments (TRBV5-6, TRBV5-1 and TRBV20-1 among them) occurred more frequently in patients than in controls.

The authors incorporated unique molecular identifiers into the TCR beta cDNA libraries. Each CDR3 protein gets one entry after TCRdb re-called the PCR reads with MiXCR. The table has fewer than 850,000 distinct CDR3 sequences, roughly 46% seen once; the top ten hold roughly 5%. As for this clonotype: Its antigen remains unknown.

Per germline, CDR1 DFQATT and CDR2 SNEGSKA (reference sequence). With V trimmed by 5 bases and J by 1 base, 6 bases remained unmatched. The CDR3 is made up of 14 amino acids. The receptor comes from a girl aged 5-17 years with multiple sclerosis. The sample was blood. V gene TRBV20-1 combines with J gene TRBJ1-2; TRBD1 matches at 8 bases. The CDR3 here is CSADEDRDNYGYTF. The CDR3, as DNA: TGCAGTGCTGACGAGGACAGGGATAACTATGGCTACACCTTC.